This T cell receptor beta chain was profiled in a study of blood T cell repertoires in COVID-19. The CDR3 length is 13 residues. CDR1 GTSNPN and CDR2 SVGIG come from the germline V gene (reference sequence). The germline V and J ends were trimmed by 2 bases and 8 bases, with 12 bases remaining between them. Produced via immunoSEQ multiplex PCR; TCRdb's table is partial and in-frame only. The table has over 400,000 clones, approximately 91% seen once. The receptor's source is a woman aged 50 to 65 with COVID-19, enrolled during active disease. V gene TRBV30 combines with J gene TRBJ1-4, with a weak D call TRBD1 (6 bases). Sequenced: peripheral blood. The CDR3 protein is CAWSLGTSEKLFF. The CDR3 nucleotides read TGTGCCTGGAGTCTAGGGACATCCGAAAAACTGTTTTTT.